The 8 T cell receptor beta chains below were found in one sample sequenced in a study of technical replicates of blood from a few donors. Here immunoSEQ multiplex PCR was the method, and the copy in TCRdb shows in-frame clones only, minus some. The sample carries tens of thousands of clones, about 93% recorded once. Sequenced: T cells isolated from PBMCs. The receptors derive from a human donor in good health.

The chain recombines TRBV29-1 with TRBJ2-1, with TRBD1 matching 7 bases. Losses at the gene ends were 4 bases for V and 6 bases for J; bases not matched to a gene: 9. This CDR3 has 14 amino acids. Germline assignment: CDR1 SQVTM and CDR2 ANQGSEA. DNA of the CDR3: TGCAGCGTTGTGTTAGGGGGCAGGCCCAATGAGCAGTTCTTC. It specifies CSVVLGGRPNEQFF.

The chain carries TRBV9 and TRBJ2-3; TRBD2 agrees at 9 bases. This CDR3 region has 16 residues. V lost 3 bases, J lost 9 bases, and 14 bases stayed unmatched. Germline assignment: CDR1 SGDLS and CDR2 YYNGEE. CDR3 sequence: CASSGPVGTSSLTQYF. DNA of the CDR3: TGTGCCAGCAGCGGACCCGTTGGGACTAGCAGCTTGACGCAGTATTTT.

This clone was seen a few times. The chain employs TRBV6-5 and TRBJ1-4; the D gene is possibly TRBD1 (5 bases). Trimming took off 2 bases at V and 3 bases at J, with 10 bases between the two ends. Germline values: CDR1 MNHEY, CDR2 SVGAGI. CDR3 length: 15 residues. In nucleotides, the CDR3 is TGTGCCAGCAGTTACAGGGGAAGGGCTAATGAAAAACTGTTTTTT. Encoded protein: CASSYRGRANEKLFF.

The chain joins TRBV6-4 to TRBJ2-1; 7 bases agree with TRBD1. The CDR3 spans 13 residues. V was clipped by 0 bases and J by 12 bases; unmatched bases: 5. Per germline, CDR1 MRHNA and CDR2 SNTAGT. As DNA, the CDR3 is TGTGCCAGCAGTGACTCCAGGGACAGTCGGCAGTTCTTC. It is translated as CASSDSRDSRQFF.

This chain connects TRBV11-2 to TRBJ2-2; D is unresolved. This CDR3 has 14 residues. The V gene lost 5 bases and the J gene lost 5 bases, with 12 bases spanning the gap. In germline, CDR1 is SGHAT, CDR2 FQNNGV. The CDR3 protein is CASSLNAVTGELFF. The CDR3 region has the DNA TGTGCCAGCAGCCTGAACGCGGTGACCGGGGAGCTGTTTTTT.

V gene TRBV28 combines with J gene TRBJ2-1; tentatively, D is TRBD1 (5 bases). The V end lost 5 bases, the J end lost 4 bases, and 9 bases lay between the germline ends. The CDR3 has 13 amino acids. Germline V gene data show CDR1 as MDHEN and CDR2 as SYDVKM. This CDR3 reads CASSARQYNEQFF. DNA of the CDR3: TGTGCCAGCAGTGCCCGACAGTACAATGAGCAGTTCTTC. The whole variable domain, remainder taken from reference TRBV28 and TRBJ2-1, is DVKVTQSSRYLVKRTGEKVFLECVQDMDHENMFWYRQDPGLGLRLIYFSYDVKMKEKGDIPEGYSVSREKKERFSLILESASTNQTSMYLCASSARQYNEQFFGPGTRLTVL.

This sequence joins TRBV6-1 and TRBJ1-2; D may be TRBD1 (5 bases). Trimming stripped 6 bases from V and 2 bases from J, with 10 bases between. CDR3 length: 13 residues. The germline V gene has CDR1 MNHNS and CDR2 SASEGT. CDR3 in DNA: TGTGCCAGCAGGATGGGGGGAAACTATGGCTACACCTTC. This encodes CASRMGGNYGYTF.

CDR3 nucleotides: TGTGCCAGCAGTTACGGCGGGTACAATGAGCAGTTCTTC. It yields the protein CASSYGGYNEQFF. The J gene is TRBJ2-1, the V gene TRBV6-6; TRBD2 might be the D (5 bases). This CDR3 region has 13 residues. Germline V gene data show CDR1 as MNHNY and CDR2 as SVGAGI (reference sequence). The V end was cut by 2 bases, the J end by 4 bases, with 6 bases between.